A single sample is the source of the 22 T cell receptor beta chains below, sequenced in a study of CD8+ T cells in alopecia areata. Treatment in this sample: oral pan-JAK inhibitor, 5-10 mg twice daily. TCR sequencing used cDNA made by reverse transcription of extracted RNA. Assay used: immunoSEQ multiplex PCR; TCRdb lists only in-frame clones, some missing. The table records around 190,000 clones, 50% to 75% of them present only once. The starting material was CD4+ T cells sorted from blood, obtained at week 4, from a patient treated with tofacitinib. The receptors derive from a human donor with alopecia areata.

This clone showed up just a few times. V is TRBV6-6 and J is TRBJ2-1; D not certain. The V and J ends lost 8 bases and 0 bases respectively, with 14 bases between them. Germline CDR1 MNHNY, CDR2 SVGAGI (reference sequence). This CDR3 is built from 15 residues. The CDR3 loop reads CASGLDWGSYNEQFF. The CDR3, as DNA: TGTGCCAGCGGCCTAGATTGGGGCTCCTACAATGAGCAGTTCTTC.

As regards this clone: This sample includes further DNA sequences coding for the same CDR3. The chain links TRBV27 to TRBJ2-7; the D is unclear. Germline CDR1 is MNHEY and CDR2 is SMNVEV (reference sequence). Trimming took off 5 bases at V and 2 bases at J, with 10 bases between the two ends. This CDR3 comprises 13 residues. Written as DNA, the CDR3 is TGTGCCAGCAGTCCCGGGCCCCCCTACGAGCAGTACTTC. It yields the protein CASSPGPPYEQYF.

The chain employs TRBV15 and TRBJ1-6, with 7 nucleotides matching TRBD1. This CDR3 is 14 amino acids long. With 5 bases clipped from V and 10 bases from J, the junction kept 8 bases outside the gene matches. CDR1 and CDR2 from the germline V gene are LNHNV and YYDKDF (reference sequence). CDR3 protein: CATSHRGRGSPLHF. The DNA for the CDR3 is TGTGCCACCAGCCACAGGGGTCGGGGGTCACCCCTCCACTTT.

This clone was counted between two and nine times. CDR3: CASSTGLAGYNEQFF. CDR3 nucleotide sequence: TGCGCCAGCAGCACCGGACTAGCGGGGTACAATGAGCAGTTCTTC. The chain joins TRBV5-1 to TRBJ2-1, with TRBD2 matching 12 bases. J lost 4 bases, V lost 4 bases, and 3 bases had no gene match. CDR3 length: 15 residues. CDR1 SGHRS and CDR2 YFSETQ come from the germline V gene.

The V and J genes are TRBV4-2 and TRBJ1-2, with D possibly matching TRBD1 (5 bases). From germline, CDR1 is LGHNA and CDR2 YNFKEQ. This CDR3 contains 17 residues. V was trimmed by 2 bases and J by 0 bases, leaving 16 bases between them. CDR3 in amino acids: CASSQKGLYASNYGYTF. Here the CDR3 DNA reads TGTGCCAGCAGCCAAAAGGGGTTATACGCTTCTAACTATGGCTACACCTTC.

The chain joins TRBV29-1 to TRBJ1-2; 9 bases agree with TRBD1. With V trimmed by 6 bases and J by 4 bases, 6 bases remained unmatched. Germline CDR1 SQVTM, CDR2 ANQGSEA. The CDR3 loop spans 13 amino acids. CDR3 bases: TGCAGCGTGGGAGACAGGGGGGGCTATGGCTACACCTTC. It yields the protein CSVGDRGGYGYTF.

The chain links TRBV5-1 to TRBJ2-5; D unclear. Germline-derived CDR1 and CDR2 are SGHRS and YFSETQ. The CDR3 totals 12 residues. Trimming left V 4 bases short and J 0 bases short, with 4 bases between. CDR3: CASSQNQETQYF. Here the CDR3 DNA reads TGCGCCAGCAGCCAGAACCAAGAGACCCAGTACTTC.

This clone was counted only a few times. This chain joins TRBV6-5 and TRBJ2-5; 12 bases are a match to TRBD2. CDR3 length: 15 amino acids. The trim removed 4 bases at V and 9 bases at J, leaving 9 bases unmatched. Germline values: CDR1 MNHEY, CDR2 SVGAGI. The CDR3 DNA reads TGTGCCAGCAGTTCCGCGACTAGCGGGGGAGCGGCCCAGTACTTC. This gives the protein CASSSATSGGAAQYF.

The chain links TRBV5-1 to TRBJ1-2; D is ambiguous. The CDR3 is 14 residues long. Germline V gene data show CDR1 as SGHRS and CDR2 as YFSETQ. Trimming took 1 base from V and 0 from J, leaving 7 bases between them. CDR3 sequence (DNA): TGCGCCAGCAGCTTGCAGAGCTCTAACTATGGCTACACCTTC. It translates to CASSLQSSNYGYTF.

This clone occurred a few times. V is TRBV4-3 and J is TRBJ1-6; D is possibly TRBD1 (5 bases). The V end lost 0 bases, the J end lost 14 bases, and 14 bases lay between the germline ends. This CDR3 comprises 14 residues. Germline V gene data show CDR1 as LGHNA and CDR2 as YSLEER. CDR3 bases: TGCGCCAGCAGCCAAGAAGAACAGGTGTCGTCCCTCCACTTT. Protein: CASSQEEQVSSLHF.

The J gene is TRBJ2-5, the V gene TRBV11-2, with TRBD1 matching 7 bases. Per germline, CDR1 SGHAT and CDR2 FQNNGV. CDR3 size: 14 residues. V lost 7 bases to trimming and J lost 4 bases; unmatched junction nucleotides: 9. The CDR3 region has the DNA TGTGCCAGCACCCGCCGGGACAGTTCAGAGACCCAGTACTTC. Translated: CASTRRDSSETQYF.

V and J are TRBV5-1 and TRBJ1-2; D remains ambiguous. Germline V gene sequence: CDR1 SGHRS, CDR2 YFSETQ. The CDR3 is 12 amino acids. Deletions cut 5 bases from V and 2 bases from J, with 7 bases between. CDR3: CASSADNYGYTF. The CDR3 coding sequence is TGCGCCAGCAGTGCGGACAACTATGGCTACACCTTC.

Only one count was recorded for this clone. The rearrangement links TRBV6-5 to TRBJ2-2; possibly TRBD1 for D (5 bases). The CDR3 loop spans 16 amino acids. Germline CDR1 is MNHEY and CDR2 is SVGAGI. The ends were cut back, 4 bases at V and 0 bases at J, with 12 bases in the middle. This chain's CDR3 is CASSFRTPANTGELFF. CDR3 sequence (DNA): TGTGCCAGCAGTTTCCGGACACCTGCGAACACCGGGGAGCTGTTTTTT.

In its sample, this clone was seen once. The chain uses TRBV5-4 and TRBJ2-5; TRBD2 is a possible D gene (6 bases). V was cut by 0 bases and J by 9 bases, with 12 bases left in between. The CDR3 runs 13 residues. The V gene's germline CDR1 is SGHNT and CDR2 YYREEE (reference sequence). CDR3 bases: TGTGCCAGCAGCTTGGCTGGGGGACTCGCCCAGTACTTC. Its protein product is CASSLAGGLAQYF.

The chain combines TRBV7-2 with TRBJ2-3; possibly TRBD2 for D (5 bases). The CDR3 consists of 14 residues. The V end was cut by 2 bases, the J end by 7 bases, with 13 bases between. The germline V gene has CDR1 SGHTA and CDR2 FQGNSA. The CDR3, as DNA: TGTGCCAGCAGCTTACTCGCGGACTTAAATACGCAGTATTTT. Amino acids: CASSLLADLNTQYF.

This chain joins TRBV9 and TRBJ1-2, with D possibly TRBD1 on 5 matching bases. Germline lookup yields CDR1 SGDLS and CDR2 YYNGEE. This CDR3 contains 14 residues. The V end lost 2 bases, the J end lost 6 bases, and 14 bases lay between the germline ends. CDR3 bases: TGTGCCAGCAGCGTGACCGGGGCCGAGGATGGCTACACCTTC. It is translated as CASSVTGAEDGYTF.

As concerns this clone: The same CDR3 can be traced to other DNA sequences in this sample. The chain joins TRBV29-1 to TRBJ1-5; no definite D call. Trimming removed 4 bases from V and 2 bases from J, with 6 bases in between. The CDR3 length is 12 residues. Germline V lookup: CDR1 SQVTM, CDR2 ANQGSEA. The CDR3 here is CSVGEGNQPQHF. The DNA for the CDR3 is TGCAGCGTTGGAGAGGGCAATCAGCCCCAGCATTTT.

The CDR3 here is CASSQDPDRTVYGYTF. The CDR3 region has the DNA TGCGCCAGCAGCCAAGACCCGGACAGAACTGTCTATGGCTACACCTTC. The chain has TRBV4-1 and TRBJ1-2, with a tentative D call TRBD1 (6 bases). Looked up from germline, CDR1 is MGHRA and CDR2 is YSYEKL. The CDR3 is 16 amino acids. Trimming cost V 0 bases and J 4 bases, with 15 bases left between them.

The J gene is TRBJ2-7, the V gene TRBV10-3, with a tentative D call TRBD2 (5 bases). Looked up from germline, CDR1 is ENHRY and CDR2 is SYGVKD. The CDR3 loop spans 11 amino acids. V lost 11 bases and J lost 1, with 9 bases in between. The CDR3 protein is CAAGLSYEQYF. The CDR3 DNA follows: TGTGCCGCGGGCCTTTCCTACGAGCAGTACTTC.

The table lists this clone with a few counts. The V and J genes are TRBV2 and TRBJ2-7, with D possibly matching TRBD2 (5 bases). V dropped 11 bases and J dropped 2 bases, with 13 bases sitting between them. Per the germline V gene, CDR1 is SNHLY and CDR2 is FYNNEI. The CDR3 runs 12 residues. The CDR3 sequence: CAGGRDTYEQYF. The CDR3 nucleotides read TGTGCCGGCGGTCGGGATACCTACGAGCAGTACTTC.

The rearrangement uses TRBV18 and TRBJ1-6; no firm D call. The CDR3 has 14 amino acids. Per the germline V gene, CDR1 is KGHSH and CDR2 is LQKENI. V was trimmed by 2 bases and J by 9 bases, leaving 11 bases between them. This CDR3 is CASSPAGTGSPLHF. Written as DNA, the CDR3 is TGTGCCAGCTCACCAGCGGGTACCGGTTCACCCCTCCACTTT.

This clone was recorded a few times. The genes are TRBV6-5 and TRBJ2-1, with D unresolved. The CDR3 runs 12 residues. CDR1 is MNHEY, CDR2 SVGAGI, per germline. Trimming pared 6 bases from V and 7 bases from J, leaving 10 bases between. CDR3 amino acids: CASRSAGNEQFF. DNA for the CDR3: TGTGCCAGCAGATCAGCTGGGAATGAGCAGTTCTTC.